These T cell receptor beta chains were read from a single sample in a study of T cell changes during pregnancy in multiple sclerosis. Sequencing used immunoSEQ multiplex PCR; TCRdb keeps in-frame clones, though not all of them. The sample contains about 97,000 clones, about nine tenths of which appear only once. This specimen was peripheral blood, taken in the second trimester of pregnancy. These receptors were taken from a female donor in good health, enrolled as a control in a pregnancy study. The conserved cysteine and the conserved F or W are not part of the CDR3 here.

cdr3_aa: SATVSDTQY; v_call: TRBV20-1
cdr3_aa: ASSPGTGKEKLF; v_call: TRBV7-2
cdr3_aa: ASSQGFGYNSPLH; v_call: TRBV4-1
cdr3_aa: ASRIQGNTEAF; v_call: TRBV5-6
cdr3_aa: ASSLDQFQETQY; v_call: TRBV5-4
cdr3_aa: ASSSVGGWRY; v_call: TRBV7-2
cdr3_aa: ASSVSGRYNEQF; v_call: TRBV6-4
cdr3_aa: ASSAQSGENTEAF; v_call: TRBV7-9
cdr3_aa: AGSSHTGENTEAF; v_call: TRBV5-1
cdr3_aa: ASNAGDTDTQY; v_call: TRBV6-5
cdr3_aa: ASSNLAGDYEQY; v_call: TRBV28
cdr3_aa: ASSLVSGDDQPQH; v_call: TRBV7-2
cdr3_aa: ASTKREGLIGELF; v_call: TRBV19
cdr3_aa: ASSPGTGGYDQY; v_call: TRBV5-6
cdr3_aa: ASSLVLAGYEQY; v_call: TRBV5-1
cdr3_aa: ATAGARGDTQY; v_call: TRBV6-1
cdr3_aa: ATSRDWVDRGAETQY; v_call: TRBV15
cdr3_aa: ASSLRGTSEETQY; v_call: TRBV11-3
cdr3_aa: SGGSGINTGELF; v_call: TRBV29-1
cdr3_aa: AWSRGRSEQY; v_call: TRBV30
cdr3_aa: ASWPGRYGYT; v_call: TRBV7-9
cdr3_aa: ASSGAGGNSPLH; v_call: TRBV27
cdr3_aa: ASRTNRNDGKLF; v_call: TRBV7-6
cdr3_aa: ASSQGRGETQY; v_call: TRBV4-3
cdr3_aa: ASSQDRMNSPLH; v_call: TRBV5-6
cdr3_aa: ASAPSPNTEAF; v_call: TRBV19
cdr3_aa: ASSKGQHYGYT; v_call: TRBV28
cdr3_aa: ASRGGTSGGHTQY; v_call: TRBV2
cdr3_aa: ASRNTAVVNEQF; v_call: TRBV6-5
cdr3_aa: ASSIDGRVYGYT; v_call: TRBV19
cdr3_aa: ASSRFLAGGEQY; v_call: TRBV4-3
cdr3_aa: ASSYSRTGRFPFT; v_call: TRBV6-6
cdr3_aa: ASSPRPGTGRRVTDTQY; v_call: TRBV27
cdr3_aa: ASSLAGLPGSDTQY; v_call: TRBV5-1
cdr3_aa: ASSLRGGESSYEQY; v_call: TRBV5-1
cdr3_aa: ASHEVAYEQY; v_call: TRBV2
cdr3_aa: ASSMLRVAEKLF; v_call: TRBV19
cdr3_aa: ASRLRGSGNTIY; v_call: TRBV27
cdr3_aa: ASSPAEGYGYT; v_call: TRBV4-3
cdr3_aa: ASSVQRNTEAF; v_call: TRBV9
cdr3_aa: SVVLARIYDIQETQY; v_call: TRBV29-1
cdr3_aa: ASSSLGGMYEQY; v_call: TRBV5-1
cdr3_aa: ASSWTGGYGYT; v_call: TRBV7-2
cdr3_aa: ASSLEGQGATEAF; v_call: TRBV5-1
cdr3_aa: ASSLAPTGRNTEAF; v_call: TRBV5-1
cdr3_aa: ASSYSGGLSGNTIY; v_call: TRBV6-5